The 2 T cell receptor beta chains reported below all come from one sample, sequenced in a study of shared clonotypes between healthy human individuals. Method: immunoSEQ multiplex PCR; TCRdb's copy keeps in-frame clones and lacks some. This table has roughly 500,000 clones, 60% to 85% appearing once. The sequenced sample consisted of PBMCs. The receptors shown here come from a woman between 40 and 50 years old in good health. Some clones in this sample may be carry-over from other donors' samples.

This chain links TRBV4-1 with TRBJ2-5; 10 nucleotides agree with TRBD2. Losses at the gene ends were 4 bases for V and 5 bases for J; bases not matched to a gene: 16. Per the germline V gene, CDR1 is MGHRA and CDR2 is YSYEKL. The CDR3 covers 18 residues. The CDR3: CASSPERALAGVTETQYF. CDR3 coding DNA: TGCGCCAGCAGCCCTGAAAGGGCCCTAGCGGGAGTTACCGAGACCCAGTACTTC.

This clone was picked up a small number of times. J is TRBJ1-1 and V is TRBV9; D gene ambiguous. This CDR3 spans 13 amino acids. Germline V gene lookup returns CDR1 SGDLS and CDR2 YYNGEE. V was cut by 3 bases and J by 3 bases, with 9 bases left in between. CDR3 sequence reads: CASSEGGDTEAFF. CDR3 nucleotide sequence: TGTGCCAGCAGCGAGGGTGGGGACACTGAAGCTTTCTTT.